The 2 T cell receptor beta chains below come from one sample, sequenced in a study of cytomegalovirus exposure and HLA in healthy donors. Researchers ran the PCR with 60 Vbeta and 13 Jbeta primers. TCRdb's copy holds only in-frame clones and misses some; the assay was immunoSEQ multiplex PCR. This table has approximately 93,000 clones, 70% to 85% appearing once. Material: PBMCs. These receptors originate from a man in his fifties or sixties in good health and CMV-seronegative.

This clone was seen only once. The chain recombines TRBV7-6 with TRBJ2-7, with TRBD2 matching 7 bases. V dropped 5 bases and J dropped 2; count of bases not matched to a gene: 6. CDR1 is SGHVS and CDR2 is FNYEAQ in the germline V gene. This CDR3 is 14 amino acids long. CDR3 in amino acids: CASSLTSRAYEQYF. The CDR3 nucleotides read TGTGCCAGCAGCCTGACTAGCCGAGCCTACGAGCAGTACTTC.

The rearrangement joins TRBV25-1 to TRBJ2-3; 7 bases agree with TRBD1. Unmatched junction bases numbered 0, after V lost 6 bases and J lost 0 bases. Germline V CDR1 and CDR2: MGHDK, SYGVNS. The CDR3 extends over 13 amino acids. The CDR3 nucleotides read TGTGCCAGCAGACAGGGGAGCACAGATACGCAGTATTTT. As protein: CASRQGSTDTQYF.